This record concerns one T cell receptor beta chain sequence. The antigen is undetermined. This sample is part of a study of T cells in Graves' hyperthyroidism and ophthalmopathy. General study findings and limits: Ophthalmopathy was identified by the model a median around 5.9 months ahead of onset.

TCR beta CDR3 sequences were amplified from RNA transcripts. The HTBI primer set was used in a first-round RT-PCR of the TCR CDR3. TCRdb processed the multiplex PCR reads anew with MiXCR; each CDR3 protein has one entry. The sample carries roughly 740,000 distinct CDR3 sequences, 16% recorded once. Between the trimmed V and J ends, which lost 0 bases and 6 bases, there was a span of 18 bases. Germline V CDR1 and CDR2: SGHVS, FQNEAQ. The CDR3 has 16 residues. Researchers defined stable Graves' hyperthyroidism as no ophthalmopathy progression within 18 months. The study enrolled patients aged 18 to 65 with newly diagnosed hyperthyroidism of under 2 months' duration. Diagnoses used clinical symptoms, serum thyroxine and TRAb, thyroid ultrasound and orbital computed tomography.

The V and J genes are TRBV7-8 and TRBJ2-7; D is possibly TRBD1 (5 bases). Sequencing used blood. The source is a man between 18 and 29 years old with Graves' hyperthyroidism. CDR3 amino acids: CASSLAGLTLTGEQYF. CDR3 coding DNA: TGTGCCAGCAGCTTAGCGGGGCTCACGCTAACGGGCGAGCAGTACTTC.